This T cell receptor beta chain came from a study of identifying expanded T cells in peripheral blood. General study results and limits: Technical replicates showed approximately 1.2 changed clones; approximately 2 weeks 15 to 20; four weeks 19.

Sequencing used immunoSEQ multiplex PCR; TCRdb keeps in-frame clones, though not all of them. This table holds about 130,000 clones, 75% to 90% found once. Deletions cut 2 bases from V and 11 bases from J, with 16 bases between. This CDR3 has 14 residues. In germline, CDR1 is MNHEY, CDR2 SVGAGI. This clone appeared once. Antigen unknown. J is TRBJ2-1 and V is TRBV6-5, with a tentative D call TRBD2 (6 bases). The TCR was taken from a person aged 18 to 75 in good health. Sequencing was performed on blood. In DNA form, the CDR3 reads TGTGCCAGCAGTTACGGGGGGAGTCAGCAAAAGCAGTTCTTC. It translates to CASSYGGSQQKQFF.